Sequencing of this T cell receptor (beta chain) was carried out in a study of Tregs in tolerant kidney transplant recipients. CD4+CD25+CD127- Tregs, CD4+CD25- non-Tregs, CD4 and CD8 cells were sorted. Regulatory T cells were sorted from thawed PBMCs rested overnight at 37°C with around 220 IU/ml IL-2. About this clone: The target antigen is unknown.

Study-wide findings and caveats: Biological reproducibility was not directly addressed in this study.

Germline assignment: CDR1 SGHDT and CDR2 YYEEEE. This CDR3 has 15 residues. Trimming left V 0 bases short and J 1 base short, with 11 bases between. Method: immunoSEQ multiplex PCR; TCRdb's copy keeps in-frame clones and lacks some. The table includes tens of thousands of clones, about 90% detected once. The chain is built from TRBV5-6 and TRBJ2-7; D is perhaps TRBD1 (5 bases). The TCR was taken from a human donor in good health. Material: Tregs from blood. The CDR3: CASSLAGMGSYEQYF. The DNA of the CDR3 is TGTGCCAGCAGCTTGGCAGGGATGGGGTCCTACGAGCAGTACTTC.